The clone carrying this TCR beta chain was picked up a small number of times. The CDR3 runs to 15 residues. Between the trimmed V and J ends, which lost 3 bases and 2 bases, there was a span of 14 bases. This specimen comes from a study of CD8 T cells in ankylosing spondylitis. Preparation of TCR beta libraries was done by quantitative 5'-RACE with molecular barcodes. TCRdb re-derived calls from the 5' RACE reads in MiXCR, one entry per CDR3 protein. This sample has about 180,000 distinct CDR3 sequences, with roughly 10% found just once. The specimen was blood, either unsorted or a sorted T cell fraction (not recorded which). The sequence came from a female donor with ankylosing spondylitis or in good health (not recorded which). The chain joins TRBV12-3 or TRBV12-4 to TRBJ2-7, with unresolved D. CDR3 residues: CASSFSLSPTYEQYF. In DNA form, the CDR3 reads TGTGCCAGCAGTTTTTCCCTGAGCCCCACCTACGAGCAGTACTTC.